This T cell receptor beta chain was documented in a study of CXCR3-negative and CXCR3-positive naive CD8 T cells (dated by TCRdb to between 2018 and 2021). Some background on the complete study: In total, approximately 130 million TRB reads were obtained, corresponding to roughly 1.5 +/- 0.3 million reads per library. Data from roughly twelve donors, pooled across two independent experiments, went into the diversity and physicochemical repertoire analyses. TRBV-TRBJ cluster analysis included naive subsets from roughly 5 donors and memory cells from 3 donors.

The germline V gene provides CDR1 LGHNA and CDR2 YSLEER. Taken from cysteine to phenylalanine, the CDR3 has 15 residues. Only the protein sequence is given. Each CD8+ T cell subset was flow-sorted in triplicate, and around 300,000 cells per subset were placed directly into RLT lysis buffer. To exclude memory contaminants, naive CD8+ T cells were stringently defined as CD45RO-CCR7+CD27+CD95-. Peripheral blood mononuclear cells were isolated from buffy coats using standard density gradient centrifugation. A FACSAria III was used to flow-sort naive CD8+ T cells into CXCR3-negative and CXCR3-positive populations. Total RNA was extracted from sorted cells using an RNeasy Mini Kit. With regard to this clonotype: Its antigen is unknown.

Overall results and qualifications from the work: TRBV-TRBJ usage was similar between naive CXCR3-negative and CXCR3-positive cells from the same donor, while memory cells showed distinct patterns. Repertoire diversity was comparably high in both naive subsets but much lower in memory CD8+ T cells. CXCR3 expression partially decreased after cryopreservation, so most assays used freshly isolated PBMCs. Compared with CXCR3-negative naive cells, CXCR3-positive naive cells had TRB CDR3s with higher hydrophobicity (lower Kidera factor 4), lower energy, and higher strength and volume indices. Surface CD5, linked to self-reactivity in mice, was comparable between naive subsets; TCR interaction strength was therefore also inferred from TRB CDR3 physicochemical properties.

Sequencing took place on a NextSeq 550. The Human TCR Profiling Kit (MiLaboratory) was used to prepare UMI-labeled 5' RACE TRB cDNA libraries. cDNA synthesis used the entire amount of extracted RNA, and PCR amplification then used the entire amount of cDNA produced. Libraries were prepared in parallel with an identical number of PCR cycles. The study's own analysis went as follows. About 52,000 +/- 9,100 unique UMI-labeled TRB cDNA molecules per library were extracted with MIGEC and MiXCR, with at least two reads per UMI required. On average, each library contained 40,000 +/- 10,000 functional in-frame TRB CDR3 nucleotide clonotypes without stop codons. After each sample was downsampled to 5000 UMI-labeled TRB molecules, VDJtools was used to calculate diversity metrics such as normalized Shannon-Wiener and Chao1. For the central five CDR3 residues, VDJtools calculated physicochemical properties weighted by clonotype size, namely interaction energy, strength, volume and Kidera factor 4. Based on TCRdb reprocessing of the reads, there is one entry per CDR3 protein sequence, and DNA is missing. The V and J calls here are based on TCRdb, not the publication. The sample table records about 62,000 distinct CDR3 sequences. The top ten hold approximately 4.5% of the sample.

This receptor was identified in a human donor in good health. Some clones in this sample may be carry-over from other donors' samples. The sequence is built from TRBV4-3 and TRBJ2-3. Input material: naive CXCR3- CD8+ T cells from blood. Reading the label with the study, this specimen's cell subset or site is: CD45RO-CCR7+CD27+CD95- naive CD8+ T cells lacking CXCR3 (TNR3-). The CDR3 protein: CASSQDGVVLDTQYF.